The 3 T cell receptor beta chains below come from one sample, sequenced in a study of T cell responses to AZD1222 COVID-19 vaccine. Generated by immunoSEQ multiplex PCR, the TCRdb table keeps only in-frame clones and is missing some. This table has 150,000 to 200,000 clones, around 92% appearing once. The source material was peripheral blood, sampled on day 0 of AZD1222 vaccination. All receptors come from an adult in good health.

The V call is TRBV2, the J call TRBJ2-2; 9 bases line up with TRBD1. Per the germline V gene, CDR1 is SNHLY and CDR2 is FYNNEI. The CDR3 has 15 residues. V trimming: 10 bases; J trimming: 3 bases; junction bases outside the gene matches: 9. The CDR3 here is CATPRRTGDTGELFF. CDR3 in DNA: TGTGCCACCCCGAGGAGGACAGGGGACACCGGGGAGCTGTTTTTT. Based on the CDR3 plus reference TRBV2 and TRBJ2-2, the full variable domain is EPEVTQTPSHQVTQMGQEVILRCVPISNHLYFYWYRQILGQKVEFLVSFYNNEISEKSEIFDDQFSVERPDGSNFTLKIRSTKLEDSAMYFCATPRRTGDTGELFFGEGSRLTVL.

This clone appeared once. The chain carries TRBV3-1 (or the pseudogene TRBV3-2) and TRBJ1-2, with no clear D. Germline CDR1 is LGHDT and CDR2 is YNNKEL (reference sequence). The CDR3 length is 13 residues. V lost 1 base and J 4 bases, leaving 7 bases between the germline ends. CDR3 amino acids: CASSQGFGYGYTF. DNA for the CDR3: TGTGCCAGCAGCCAAGGTTTTGGCTATGGCTACACCTTC.

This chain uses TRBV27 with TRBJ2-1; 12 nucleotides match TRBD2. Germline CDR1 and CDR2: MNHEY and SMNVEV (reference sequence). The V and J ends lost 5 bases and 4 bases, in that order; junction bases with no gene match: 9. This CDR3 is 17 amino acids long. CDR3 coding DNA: TGTGCCAGCAGTGAGAGCACGGGACTAGCGGGTTACAATGAGCAGTTCTTC. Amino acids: CASSESTGLAGYNEQFF.